A single T cell receptor beta chain is shown here with its context. The target antigen is unknown. Germline loops: CDR1 SGHTA, CDR2 FQGNSA. This CDR3 contains 12 residues. Trimming stripped 5 bases from V and 10 bases from J, with 11 bases between. This sample's time point: week 11, during vaccination. Topical imiquimod was applied with each vaccine dose, which held 300 ug of mutant IDH1 20-mer peptide. Clones were sequenced by immunoSEQ multiplex PCR, and TCRdb holds only the in-frame ones, with some missing. The repertoire holds under 150,000 clones, with about four fifths as singletons. This entry belongs to a study of a mutant IDH1 vaccine in newly diagnosed glioma. Looking at the study overall: In some groups vaccination began 4-6 weeks post-radiotherapy; others received it with temozolomide. The therapy given earlier, which was standard therapy, consisted of radiotherapy, temozolomide, or both, and most of the patients received both. General study findings and limits: Vaccination induced immune responses in around 93% of patients.

The clonotype was recovered from a man aged 35-49 years with glioma. The rearrangement links TRBV7-2 to TRBJ1-4; no clear D. Sequencing used PBMCs, obtained from a glioma patient whose treatment included an IDH1 peptide vaccine. The chain's CDR3 is CASSPSVGKLFF. CDR3 in DNA: TGTGCCAGCAGCCCATCCGTGGGAAAACTGTTTTTT.